This passage covers 16 T cell receptor beta chains from one sample sequenced in a study of metastatic and nonmetastatic thyroid tumors. TCRdb re-called the PCR reads via MiXCR. This sample carries roughly 12,000 clones, approximately 31% of them seen once, and the ten largest clones take around a sixth. Thyroid surgery took place with no prior treatment in any patient. Sequenced: tumor tissue. The receptors derive from a male donor with papillary thyroid cancer or a benign thyroid nodule (not recorded which). Some clones in this sample may be carry-over from other donors' samples.

The V gene is TRBV7-9, the J gene TRBJ1-1; D uncertain. The CDR3 contains 13 residues. Trimming removed 3 bases at V and 1 base at J, with 6 bases between. From germline, CDR1 is SEHNR and CDR2 FQNEAQ (reference sequence). The CDR3 spells CASSFAQNTEAFF. The CDR3 nucleotides are TGTGCCAGCAGCTTCGCACAGAACACTGAAGCTTTCTTT.

By proportion, this clone is medium-sized. J is TRBJ1-2 and V is TRBV5-1; a possible D gene is TRBD1 (5 bases). This CDR3 has 15 amino acids. Germline loops: CDR1 SGHRS, CDR2 YFSETQ. The V end lost 0 bases, the J end lost 3 bases, and 12 bases lay between the germline ends. CDR3 amino acids: CASSLEFGAYYGYTF. CDR3 nucleotides: TGCGCCAGCAGCTTGGAGTTCGGGGCCTACTATGGCTACACCTTC.

The V and J genes are TRBV5-1 and TRBJ2-3; D remains ambiguous. The CDR3 has 15 amino acids. Germline lookup yields CDR1 SGHRS and CDR2 YFSETQ. Trimming cost V 0 bases and J 2 bases, with 10 bases left between them. CDR3 protein: CASSLEGQPTDTQYF. The CDR3 bases are TGCGCCAGCAGCTTGGAGGGTCAGCCCACAGATACGCAGTATTTT.

The table lists this clone with a few counts. The J gene is TRBJ2-5, the V gene TRBV12-3 or TRBV12-4, with 9 bases that match TRBD2. V gave up 0 bases and J gave up 3 bases; unmatched junction bases: 2. This CDR3 spans 15 amino acids. The CDR3 protein is CASSLAASGEETQYF. As DNA, the CDR3 is TGTGCCAGCAGTTTAGCAGCTAGCGGGGAAGAGACCCAGTACTTC.

This clone ranks as medium-sized. The chain uses TRBV6-1 and TRBJ2-2; D possibly uses TRBD1 or TRBD2 (5 bases each). CDR1 MNHNS and CDR2 SASEGT come from the germline V gene. The CDR3 extends over 16 amino acids. Trimming shortened V by 2 bases and J by 6 bases, and 16 bases separated the two germline ends. This CDR3 is CASSEWGTTRPGELFF. As DNA, the CDR3 is TGTGCCAGCAGTGAATGGGGGACCACCCGGCCCGGGGAGCTGTTTTTT.

By its share, this clone is medium-sized. The chain joins TRBV20-1 to TRBJ1-2; D ambiguous. The CDR3 has 15 amino acids. CDR1 and CDR2 (germline): DFQATT, SNEGSKA (reference sequence). V shed 1 base and J shed 4 bases, with 16 bases lying between them. CDR3 protein: CSARVTGVLSYGYTF. The DNA of the CDR3 is TGCAGTGCTAGAGTAACTGGGGTTCTTAGCTATGGCTACACCTTC.

By its share, this clone is medium-sized. This specimen includes other DNA sequences encoding the same CDR3. The chain couples TRBV7-8 to TRBJ2-7; no reliable D call. The germline CDR1 and CDR2 sequences are SGHVS and FQNEAQ. V lost 3 bases to trimming and J lost 2 bases, with 14 bases between them. CDR3 length: 15 residues. The CDR3 protein is CASSFGRGITYEQYF. In DNA form, the CDR3 reads TGTGCCAGCAGCTTCGGCCGAGGCATTACCTACGAGCAGTACTTC.

By sample fraction, this clone is medium-sized. The rearrangement joins TRBV2 to TRBJ1-6; D is possibly TRBD1 (6 bases). Trimming left V 6 bases short and J 12 bases short, with 9 bases between. The CDR3 consists of 11 residues. Germline lookup yields CDR1 SNHLY and CDR2 FYNNEI. Here the CDR3 reads CASRIQGPLHF. In DNA, the CDR3 is TGTGCCAGCAGAATACAGGGACCCCTCCACTTT.

This clone was picked up a small number of times. The chain combines TRBV2 with TRBJ1-6; no reliable D call. Trimming removed 4 bases at V and 8 bases at J, with 6 bases between. The CDR3 spans 12 residues. CDR1 is SNHLY, CDR2 FYNNEI, per germline. The DNA for the CDR3 is TGTGCCAGCAGTGTGGCGGATTCACCCCTCCACTTT. This sequence encodes CASSVADSPLHF. The whole variable domain, remainder taken from reference TRBV2 and TRBJ1-6, is EPEVTQTPSHQVTQMGQEVILRCVPISNHLYFYWYRQILGQKVEFLVSFYNNEISEKSEIFDDQFSVERPDGSNFTLKIRSTKLEDSAMYFCASSVADSPLHFGNGTRLTVT.

This clone has at least ten counts. The rearrangement links TRBV5-4 to TRBJ2-1; 16 nucleotides align to TRBD2. The ends lost 4 bases at V and 10 bases at J; junction bases unmatched: 5. The CDR3 is 15 amino acids. CDR1 SGHNT and CDR2 YYREEE come from the germline V gene (reference sequence). In DNA, the CDR3 is TGTGCCAGCAGCCTGGGACTAGCGGGGGGGATGGAGCAGTTCTTC. This translates into CASSLGLAGGMEQFF. Full variable domain (rest looked up from reference TRBV5-4 and TRBJ2-1): ETGVTQSPTHLIKTRGQQVTLRCSSQSGHNTVSWYQQALGQGPQFIFQYYREEENGRGNFPPRFSGLQFPNYSSELNVNALELDDSALYLCASSLGLAGGMEQFFGPGTRLTVL.

In its sample, this clone is medium-sized. The genes are TRBV28 and TRBJ2-1; D perhaps matches TRBD2 (6 bases). V lost 4 bases, J lost 8 bases, and 12 bases lay in between. Germline V gene sequence: CDR1 MDHEN, CDR2 SYDVKM. The CDR3 spans 13 residues. CDR3 in DNA: TGTGCCAGCAGTTCCGGGAGAGGAGATGAGCAGTTCTTC. This translates into CASSSGRGDEQFF.

The rearrangement uses TRBV12-3 or TRBV12-4 and TRBJ2-5, with TRBD2 matching 11 bases. The DNA end lines up better with TRBJ2-1; the J call may be wrong. This CDR3 region has 15 residues. The CDR3 protein is CASSWTSGRGNEQFF. The CDR3 DNA reads as TGTGCCAGCAGTTGGACTAGCGGGCGGGGTAATGAGCAGTTCTTC.

This clone occurred once. This CDR3 is missing its conserved last phenylalanine or tryptophan, likely due to a read error. The rearrangement joins TRBV6-1 to TRBJ2-3; D gene uncertain. CDR1 and CDR2 from the germline V gene are MNHNS and SASEGT. The CDR3 contains 13 residues. The CDR3 sequence: CARSGRVVDTQYV. CDR3 bases: TGTGCCCGCAGTGGAAGGGTGGTGGATACGCAGTATGTT.

This clone has more than one count but fewer than ten. The chain has TRBV10-1 and TRBJ2-7, with 7 nucleotides matching TRBD2. J was trimmed by 3 bases and V by 5 bases; bases with no gene match: 7. This CDR3 is built from 14 residues. Germline V gene sequence: CDR1 WNHNN, CDR2 SYGVQD (reference sequence). CDR3 amino acids: CASSPRTRGYEQYF. DNA for the CDR3: TGCGCCAGCAGTCCCCGGACTAGAGGCTACGAGCAGTACTTC.

In this sample, this clone turned up a few times. The rearrangement joins TRBV20-1 to TRBJ2-7; 10 positions match TRBD2. In germline, CDR1 is DFQATT, CDR2 SNEGSKA (reference sequence). This CDR3 is 14 amino acids long. V trimming: 3 bases; J trimming: 5 bases; junction bases outside the gene matches: 7. The CDR3 region has the DNA TGCAGTGCTAGGTTCCTAGCGGGAGCGGACGAGCAGTACTTC. This gives the protein CSARFLAGADEQYF.

This clone ranks as medium-sized. The V gene is TRBV27, the J gene TRBJ2-3; 8 bases match TRBD2. The CDR3 contains 17 residues. The J segment lost 3 bases and the V segment lost 4 bases, leaving 12 bases of the junction unmatched. CDR1 MNHEY and CDR2 SMNVEV come from the germline V gene (reference sequence). The CDR3 bases are TGTGCCAGCAGTTCCGGTCCACTAGCGGCCTCGACAGATACGCAGTATTTT. Protein sequence: CASSSGPLAASTDTQYF.